This TCR beta chain was profiled in a study of CD8 T cells in Susac syndrome. With respect to this clonotype: What it binds is unknown.

Blood CD8+ and CD4+ T cells underwent high-throughput TCR beta sequencing. Negative isolation was applied to CD8+ and CD4+ T cells, and FACS enrichment was applied to TEMRA cells. Study conclusions and caveats: The study's TCR sequencing and HLA analysis drew on a certain number of individuals. That number was acknowledged as relatively small.

Germline values: CDR1 SQVTM, CDR2 ANQGSEA. V was shortened by 2 bases and J by 0 bases, with 4 bases between the two germline ends. This CDR3 has 13 residues. An input of about 0.5 to 1 ug of RNA was subjected to reverse transcription using random hexamers. Coverage of TCR beta CDR3 amplification by immunoSEQ multiplex PCR extended to 54 Vbeta and 13 Jbeta. Each CDR3 protein gets one entry after TCRdb re-called the immunoSEQ multiplex PCR reads with MiXCR. This table has 400,000 to 550,000 distinct CDR3 sequences, more than 80% appearing once. The rearrangement uses TRBV29-1 and TRBJ2-2, with unresolved D. Input material: CD8+ T cells from PBMCs. The source is a human donor with multiple sclerosis. CDR3 in amino acids: CSVEIPNTGELFF. The CDR3 coding sequence is TGCAGCGTTGAAATCCCGAACACCGGGGAGCTGTTTTTT.